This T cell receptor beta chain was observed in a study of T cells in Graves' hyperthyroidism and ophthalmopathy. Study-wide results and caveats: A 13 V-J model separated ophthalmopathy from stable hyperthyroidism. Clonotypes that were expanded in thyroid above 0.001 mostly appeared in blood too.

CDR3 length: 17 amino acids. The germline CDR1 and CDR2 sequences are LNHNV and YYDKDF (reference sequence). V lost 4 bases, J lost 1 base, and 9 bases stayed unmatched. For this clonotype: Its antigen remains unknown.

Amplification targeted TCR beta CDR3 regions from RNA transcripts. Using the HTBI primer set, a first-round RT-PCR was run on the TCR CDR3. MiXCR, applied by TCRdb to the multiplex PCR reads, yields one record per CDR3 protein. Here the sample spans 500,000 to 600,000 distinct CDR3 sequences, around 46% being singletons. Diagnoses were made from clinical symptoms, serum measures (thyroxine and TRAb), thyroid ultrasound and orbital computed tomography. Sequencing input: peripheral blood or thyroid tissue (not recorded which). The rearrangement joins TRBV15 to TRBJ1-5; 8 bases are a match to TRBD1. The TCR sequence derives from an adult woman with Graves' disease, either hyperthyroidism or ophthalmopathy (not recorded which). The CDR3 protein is CATSNSLRGQSNQPQHF. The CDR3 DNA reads TGTGCCACCAGCAACTCCCTCAGGGGGCAGAGCAATCAGCCCCAGCATTTT.